This T cell receptor beta chain was identified in a study of blood T cell repertoires in COVID-19. At the level of the study: Acute and convalescent COVID-19 samples came from the United States, Italy and Spain.

Only in-frame clones appear in the TCRdb table, and some are missing; sequencing was by immunoSEQ multiplex PCR. Among 270,000 or so clones listed, approximately 89% were seen once. V was pared by 5 bases and J by 1 base, with 8 bases of the junction left unmatched. CDR1 and CDR2 from the germline V gene are MDHEN and SYDVKM. The CDR3 is 16 residues long. The TCR comes from a woman aged 40 to 50 who had recovered from COVID-19. Sequencing used peripheral blood. The chain carries TRBV28 and TRBJ2-5, with 9 positions matching TRBD1. Here the CDR3 reads CASSPTGTGLQETQYF. The CDR3 DNA follows: TGTGCCAGCAGTCCAACCGGGACAGGGCTCCAAGAGACCCAGTACTTC.